This T cell receptor beta chain was sequenced for a study of molecular identifiers for immune sequencing clone quantification. This clonotype has ten or more counts. MiXCR, run by TCRdb on the PCR reads, gives a single entry per CDR3 protein. The data show 490,000 or so distinct CDR3 sequences, with about a fifth seen just once and about 0.8% held by the top ten. Germline lookup yields CDR1 SEHNR and CDR2 FQNEAQ (reference sequence). The V segment lost 10 bases and the J segment 3 bases; nucleotides outside the gene matches: 7. The CDR3 runs to 13 residues. This chain joins TRBV7-9 and TRBJ1-2; 8 nucleotides match TRBD1. The sequence was obtained from a human donor in good health. Some libraries in this study had Jurkat cell RNA spiked in. Specimen: naive CD8+ T cells from blood, with Jurkat cell RNA spiked in. The subset denotes: FACS-sorted CD8+CD4-CCR7+CD45RA+ naive T cells. CDR3 nucleotide sequence: TGTGCCACAGGGACAGGAACTTACTATGGCTACACCTTC. It yields the protein CATGTGTYYGYTF. The full variable domain, rest sourced from reference TRBV7-9 and TRBJ1-2, is DTGVSQNPRHKITKRGQNVTFRCDPISEHNRLYWYRQTLGQGPEFLTYFQNEAQLEKSRLLSDRFSAERPKGSFSTLEIQRTEQGDSAMYLCATGTGTYYGYTFGSGTRLTVV.